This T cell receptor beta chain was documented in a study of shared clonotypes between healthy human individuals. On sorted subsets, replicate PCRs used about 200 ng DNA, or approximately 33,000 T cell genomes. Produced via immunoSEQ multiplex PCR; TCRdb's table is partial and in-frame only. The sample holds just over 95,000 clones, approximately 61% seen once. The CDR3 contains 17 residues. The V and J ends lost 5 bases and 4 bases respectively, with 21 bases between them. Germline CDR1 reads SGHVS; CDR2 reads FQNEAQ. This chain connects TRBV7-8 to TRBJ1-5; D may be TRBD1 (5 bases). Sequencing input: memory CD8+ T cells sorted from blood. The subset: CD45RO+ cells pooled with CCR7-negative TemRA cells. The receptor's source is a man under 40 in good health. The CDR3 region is CASSRDVNGLSNQPQHF. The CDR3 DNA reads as TGTGCCAGCAGCCGGGACGTGAATGGGTTGAGTAATCAGCCCCAGCATTTT.